The T cell receptor beta chain under discussion was sequenced for a study of blood T cell repertoires in COVID-19. Libraries were prepared by immunoSEQ multiplex PCR; TCRdb keeps only in-frame clonotypes and omits some of them. The data hold fewer than 400,000 clones, with approximately 86% observed a single time. This TCR was sampled from a human donor in a cohort sampled during active COVID-19. Sequenced input: peripheral blood.

The CDR3 protein is CASSSWASSGYTF. As DNA, the CDR3 is TGTGCCAGCAGTTCGTGGGCTAGCAGCGGCTACACCTTC. The chain carries TRBV12-3 or TRBV12-4 and TRBJ1-2; D is undetermined. V gave up 4 bases and J gave up 8 bases, with 14 bases separating them. The CDR3 loop spans 13 amino acids.